Ten or more counts support the clone carrying this T cell receptor (beta chain). Its antigen is not identified. This sample is drawn from a study of regulatory T cells in long-lasting Graves disease. Study results and limitations: The TCR repertoire of persistent Graves' patients was less diverse than that of newly diagnosed ones. A greater number of public clonotypes (about 2,900) was shared by persistent patients than by new patients (about 960).

HTBI primers from iRepertoire and Arm-PCR of CDR3 regions yielded the TCR beta libraries. In TCRdb, the multiplex PCR reads were re-called with MiXCR into one record per CDR3 protein. The sample lists hundreds of thousands of distinct CDR3 sequences, 16% occurring once. Time point indicated: newly diagnosed GD, antithyroid drugs for less than 3 months. PBMC-derived RNA was used for the TCR library. Graves' disease diagnoses followed American Thyroid Association guidelines. The germline V gene encodes CDR1 MNHEY and CDR2 SMNVEV (reference sequence). This CDR3 has 13 residues. The V segment lost 8 bases and the J segment 5 bases; nucleotides outside the gene matches: 5. This same sample was also part of a study on T cells in Graves' hyperthyroidism and ophthalmopathy. That study reports: When the TCR CDR3 underwent first-round RT-PCR, the HTBI primer set was used.

The sample was peripheral blood mononuclear cells (PBMCs), taken at new diagnosis, from a patient treated with antithyroid drugs. The chain recombines TRBV27 with TRBJ2-5; 10 bases agree with TRBD1. The source of this sequence is a man aged 35-49 years with Graves disease. In DNA, the CDR3 is TGTGCCAGCCAAAGACAGGGGGCGGAGACCCAGTACTTC. This codes for CASQRQGAETQYF.